Included here is one T cell receptor beta chain sequence, with context. This specimen belongs to a study of CD8 T cells in Susac syndrome. Germline V gene sequence: CDR1 MDHEN, CDR2 SYDVKM. Between the trimmed V and J ends, which lost 2 bases and 4 bases, there was a span of 5 bases. This CDR3 contains 13 residues. Random hexamers served to reverse transcribe roughly 0.5 to 1 ug RNA. TCRdb re-called the immunoSEQ multiplex PCR reads with MiXCR, one entry per CDR3 protein. The data hold more than 110,000 distinct CDR3 sequences, with 85% to 95% observed a single time. Blood CD8+ and CD4+ T cells underwent high-throughput TCR beta sequencing.

The sequenced sample consisted of CD4+ T cells from PBMCs. The TCR comes from a human donor with Susac syndrome. The chain carries TRBV28 and TRBJ1-4, with D unclear. CDR3: CASSLRGNEKLFF. Here the CDR3 DNA reads TGTGCCAGCAGTTTACGGGGTAATGAAAAACTGTTTTTT.